Below are 21 T cell receptor beta chains sequenced from a single sample in a study of CD8 T cells in Susac syndrome. After extraction with the RNeasy kit, 0.5 to 1 ug of the RNA was reverse transcribed using random hexamers. TCRdb recomputed calls from the immunoSEQ multiplex PCR reads with MiXCR, one row per CDR3 protein. In the table there are 100,000 or so distinct CDR3 sequences, nearly 95% of which are singletons. The sample comprised CD4+ T cells from PBMCs. The receptors derive from a human donor in good health.

The chain couples TRBV12-5 to TRBJ2-5; TRBD2 agrees at 8 bases. The CDR3 contains 16 residues. CDR1 is LGHNT, CDR2 FRNRAP, per germline. After removal of 6 bases from V and 2 bases from J, the junction contained 11 bases not matched to a gene. The CDR3 DNA sequence: TGTGCTAGTGGGGTGGGGGCTAGCGGGCGACAAGAGACCCAGTACTTC. This translates into CASGVGASGRQETQYF.

The chain is built from TRBV20-1 and TRBJ2-7; 7 bases match TRBD1. The V and J ends lost 3 bases and 6 bases, in that order; junction bases with no gene match: 14. The length of the CDR3 is 15 residues. Germline lookup yields CDR1 DFQATT and CDR2 SNEGSKA (reference sequence). The CDR3 coding sequence is TGCAGTGCTAGTTTCCCCGGGACAGCGATGGTCGAGCAGTACTTC. Its translation: CSASFPGTAMVEQYF.

The count of this clonotype is one. The chain carries TRBV18 and TRBJ1-2, with D unresolved. Germline loops: CDR1 KGHSH, CDR2 LQKENI. V dropped 3 bases and J dropped 6 bases, with 20 bases sitting between them. This CDR3 contains 16 residues. The CDR3 bases are TGTGCCAGCTCACCCCTAACAGCGATTCCTGTGAATGGCTACACCTTC. Translating gives CASSPLTAIPVNGYTF.

The rearrangement joins TRBV30 to TRBJ1-2; TRBD1 might be the D (5 bases). This CDR3 contains 16 residues. Germline V gene data show CDR1 as GTSNPN and CDR2 as SVGIG (reference sequence). V lost 3 bases and J 4 bases, leaving 21 bases between the germline ends. CDR3: CAWSGGGAQAGYGYTF. CDR3 sequence (DNA): TGTGCCTGGAGCGGTGGGGGAGCTCAGGCTGGCTATGGCTACACCTTC.

The chain employs TRBV11-2 and TRBJ2-7; D gene unclear. The CDR3 is made up of 17 amino acids. With 4 bases removed from V and 2 bases from J, the gap between germline ends came to 21 bases. Per germline, CDR1 SGHAT and CDR2 FQNNGV. DNA for the CDR3: TGTGCCAGCAGCTCCGATCCCCTTGCCGATTCAACCTACGAGCAGTACTTC. This codes for CASSSDPLADSTYEQYF.

The V call is TRBV27, the J call TRBJ1-4, with D possibly matching TRBD1 (5 bases). This CDR3 is built from 15 residues. Trimming took 1 base from V and 0 from J, leaving 6 bases between them. Germline CDR1 and CDR2: MNHEY and SMNVEV (reference sequence). As DNA, the CDR3 is TGTGCCAGCAGTTTATGGGGGACAACTAATGAAAAACTGTTTTTT. Translated: CASSLWGTTNEKLFF.

V and J are TRBV28 and TRBJ2-5; 7 bases are shared with TRBD1. V lost 10 bases and J lost 1; bases outside the gene matches: 18. The CDR3 length is 17 residues. Germline V gene lookup returns CDR1 MDHEN and CDR2 SYDVKM. The CDR3 nucleotides are TGTGCCATCCGAGTAAGACGGGGACAGAATCGCCAAGAGACCCAGTACTTC. Translating it yields CAIRVRRGQNRQETQYF. The whole variable domain, remainder taken from reference TRBV28 and TRBJ2-5, is DVKVTQSSRYLVKRTGEKVFLECVQDMDHENMFWYRQDPGLGLRLIYFSYDVKMKEKGDIPEGYSVSREKKERFSLILESASTNQTSMYLCAIRVRRGQNRQETQYFGPGTRLLVL.

The gene calls are TRBV2 and TRBJ1-2; weak D call: TRBD1 (6 bases). From germline, CDR1 is SNHLY and CDR2 FYNNEI. The V end was cut by 3 bases, the J end by 5 bases, with 25 bases between. The CDR3 extends over 18 amino acids. The CDR3 here is CASSEGGQTTDFSYGYTF. CDR3 bases: TGTGCCAGCAGTGAGGGCGGACAGACCACGGATTTTTCATATGGCTACACCTTC.

The V call is TRBV23-1, the J call TRBJ2-7; maybe TRBD2 (7 bases). TRBV23-1 is sorted into the ORF group, with uncertain function. Trimming removed 3 bases from V and 5 bases from J, with 23 bases in between. The CDR3 loop spans 17 amino acids. CDR3 nucleotide sequence: TGCGCCAGCAGTCACCACGGGGGGCGCATCTACGTCAACGAGCAGTACTTC. Translation gives CASSHHGGRIYVNEQYF.

The CDR3 DNA reads TGTGCCAGCAGTGATGCGGGGAATGAGCAGTTCTTC. It yields the protein CASSDAGNEQFF. The V gene is TRBV6-4, the J gene TRBJ2-1, with a tentative D call TRBD2 (6 bases). The germline V and J ends were trimmed by 3 bases and 7 bases, with 7 bases remaining between them. Germline assignment: CDR1 MRHNA and CDR2 SNTAGT. The CDR3 has 12 amino acids.

The chain combines TRBV20-1 with TRBJ2-3; TRBD2 agrees at 8 bases. The CDR3 has 15 amino acids. The junction had 4 bases not matched to a gene; V was cut back by 2 bases and J by 0 bases. Germline CDR1 and CDR2: DFQATT and SNEGSKA (reference sequence). Here the CDR3 DNA reads TGCAGTGCTAGATACCCTAGCGGGAGCACAGATACGCAGTATTTT. Its translation is CSARYPSGSTDTQYF.

This clonotype has a single count. This chain links TRBV7-9 with TRBJ2-3; 10 bases fit TRBD1. There are 15 residues in the CDR3. J was trimmed by 4 bases and V by 6 bases; bases with no gene match: 7. Germline V gene sequence: CDR1 SEHNR, CDR2 FQNEAQ (reference sequence). The CDR3 nucleotides read TGTGCCAGCAGTGGCGACAGGGGGCTTCCAGATACGCAGTATTTT. Its translation is CASSGDRGLPDTQYF. Together with reference TRBV7-9 and TRBJ2-3, the CDR3 gives the full variable domain: DTGVSQNPRHKITKRGQNVTFRCDPISEHNRLYWYRQTLGQGPEFLTYFQNEAQLEKSRLLSDRFSAERPKGSFSTLEIQRTEQGDSAMYLCASSGDRGLPDTQYFGPGTRLTVL.

The chain is built from TRBV27 and TRBJ2-1; 7 bases map to TRBD1. Germline CDR1 reads MNHEY; CDR2 reads SMNVEV (reference sequence). This CDR3 comprises 13 residues. V lost 4 bases to trimming and J lost 9 bases; unmatched junction nucleotides: 6. The CDR3 sequence is CASSSGTVGEQFF. CDR3 DNA sequence: TGTGCCAGCAGTTCCGGGACAGTGGGTGAGCAGTTCTTC.

The chain employs TRBV19 and TRBJ1-5; no definite D call. The CDR3 covers 10 residues. The V gene lost 3 bases and the J gene lost 8 bases, with 2 bases spanning the gap. CDR1 is LNHDA, CDR2 SQIVND, per germline (reference sequence). The CDR3 is CASSMKPQHF. The CDR3 region has the DNA TGTGCCAGTAGTATGAAGCCCCAGCATTTT.

The rearrangement uses TRBV15 and TRBJ1-1; the D gene is possibly TRBD1 (5 bases). Trimming took off 5 bases at V and 4 bases at J, with 17 bases between the two ends. The CDR3 totals 15 residues. The germline CDR1 and CDR2 sequences are LNHNV and YYDKDF (reference sequence). The DNA for the CDR3 is TGTGCCACCAGCTCGCTGAGGGGTGCGGGCACTGAAGCTTTCTTT. It is translated as CATSSLRGAGTEAFF.

V and J are TRBV5-1 and TRBJ2-1; a weak D match, TRBD2 (5 bases). The CDR3 spans 14 residues. CDR1 is SGHRS, CDR2 YFSETQ, per germline. Trimming took 5 bases from V and 6 from J, leaving 15 bases between them. The CDR3 DNA reads as TGCGCCAGCAGTCGTGGGGAGCGTCGCAATGAGCAGTTCTTC. Protein: CASSRGERRNEQFF.

This clonotype turned up a few times. The chain combines TRBV3-1 with TRBJ1-1; a weak D match, TRBD1 (5 bases). V lost 1 base to trimming and J lost 6 bases, with 18 bases between them. The CDR3 runs to 16 residues. CDR1 LGHDT and CDR2 YNNKEL come from the germline V gene (reference sequence). CDR3 sequence reads: CASSQGFRADGSEAFF. As DNA, the CDR3 is TGTGCCAGCAGCCAAGGGTTCAGGGCTGATGGATCTGAAGCTTTCTTT.

The chain couples TRBV29-1 to TRBJ1-2; possibly TRBD1 for D (6 bases). The germline V and J ends were trimmed by 6 bases and 0 bases, with 11 bases remaining between them. The CDR3 consists of 13 residues. Per germline, CDR1 SQVTM and CDR2 ANQGSEA. The CDR3 sequence: CSVRDNTNYGYTF. CDR3 sequence (DNA): TGCAGCGTACGGGACAATACTAACTATGGCTACACCTTC.

The table lists this clonotype with a count of one. The chain has TRBV7-2 and TRBJ2-1; D gene ambiguous. This CDR3 is 13 amino acids long. Per the germline V gene, CDR1 is SGHTA and CDR2 is FQGNSA. V shed 7 bases and J shed 2 bases, with 9 bases lying between them. The CDR3: CASTIGAYNEQFF. Written as DNA, the CDR3 is TGTGCCAGCACCATTGGGGCCTACAATGAGCAGTTCTTC.

CDR3 sequence (DNA): TGTGCCAGCAGCTTACCCCAGGGACTAGCGGGAGCAGATACGCAGTATTTT. Translated: CASSLPQGLAGADTQYF. The chain employs TRBV7-2 and TRBJ2-3; 14 bases are a match to TRBD2. The V segment lost 2 bases and the J segment 4 bases; nucleotides outside the gene matches: 5. This CDR3 spans 17 amino acids. From germline, CDR1 is SGHTA and CDR2 FQGNSA.

The genes are TRBV15 and TRBJ2-7; 8 nucleotides agree with TRBD2. Germline CDR1 is LNHNV and CDR2 is YYDKDF (reference sequence). The CDR3 is made up of 17 amino acids. V trimming: 0 bases; J trimming: 2 bases; junction bases outside the gene matches: 9. For the CDR3, the DNA is TGTGCCACCAGCAGAGATATCCCGGGGGGGCCGACCTACGAGCAGTACTTC. Protein sequence: CATSRDIPGGPTYEQYF.